Shown below are 31 T cell receptor beta chains from a single sample sequenced in a study of tumor and adjacent non-tumor tissue in lung cancer (dated by TCRdb to 2017 to 2018). RNA was isolated from bulk unsorted tissue, and RNA quality was assessed with a NanoDrop ND-1000 and an Agilent 2100. Library construction relied on multiplex PCR. Instrument used: Illumina HiSeq 2500. TCRbeta libraries were constructed through three rounds of nested PCR with primers (Table S4) according to protocols modified from ARM-PCR. TCRdb applied fastp at Q25 and MiXCR to the public reads, then kept only in-frame beta chains. Each CDR3 protein gets just one entry, which takes the most common genes and DNA from the rows behind it. Counted in this sample were around 200,000 distinct CDR3 sequences; approximately 74% of them appeared once. The ten largest clones take up under 30% of the sample. The sequenced sample consisted of lung tumor tissue. These receptors originate from a man between 60 and 75 years old with non-small cell lung cancer.

J is TRBJ2-3 and V is TRBV11-3; D remains unclear. This CDR3 has 15 amino acids. CDR1 SGHNT and CDR2 YENEEA come from the germline V gene. Trimming cost V 11 bases and J 3 bases, with 21 bases left between them. The CDR3 nucleotides read TGTGCCTGCTCACAGACGGATAGTAGTACAGATACGCAGTATTTT. It translates to CACSQTDSSTDTQYF.

As for this clonotype: One end of the junction fails to match germline, which may point to a read error. The CDR3 loop is CSARARSGTGGSNEQSF. CDR3 nucleotides: TGCAGTGCGAGGGCACGCTCCGGGACAGGGGGTTCCAATGAGCAGTCCTTC. The chain employs TRBV20-1 and TRBJ2-1; TRBD1 aligns across 11 bases. The CDR3 totals 17 residues. Germline CDR1 reads DFQATT; CDR2 reads SNEGSKA (reference sequence).

The V call is TRBV5-1, the J call TRBJ1-2; D uncertain. Trimming stripped 2 bases from V and 0 bases from J, with 8 bases between. Germline V lookup: CDR1 SGHRS, CDR2 YFSETQ. The CDR3 covers 14 residues. In DNA form, the CDR3 reads TGCGCCAGCAGCTTTAGTAATGCTAACTATGGCTACACCTTC. This codes for CASSFSNANYGYTF.

V and J are TRBV7-8 and TRBJ1-2; tentatively, D is TRBD1 (5 bases). Germline V gene sequence: CDR1 SGHVS, CDR2 FQNEAQ. This CDR3 has 13 amino acids. Trimming removed 1 base from V and 5 bases from J, with 8 bases in between. CDR3 sequence (DNA): TGTGCCAGCAGCTTAGGGACATTTTATGGCTACACCTTC. Encoded protein: CASSLGTFYGYTF.

J is TRBJ1-5 and V is TRBV12-3 or TRBV12-4; D ambiguous. Trimming took 3 bases from V and 6 from J, leaving 9 bases between them. The length of the CDR3 is 13 residues. The CDR3 spells CASSFLEGQPQHF. The CDR3 coding sequence is TGTGCCAGCAGTTTTTTGGAGGGTCAGCCCCAGCATTTT.

V is TRBV12-3 or TRBV12-4 and J is TRBJ2-3; tentative D call: TRBD2 (5 bases). V was clipped by 7 bases and J by 4 bases, with 15 bases between them. The CDR3 loop spans 14 amino acids. The CDR3 bases are TGTGCCAGCATTCCTAGCAGGAGGCCAGATACGCAGTATTTT. This encodes CASIPSRRPDTQYF.

This clonotype is classed as medium-sized. V gene TRBV11-2 combines with J gene TRBJ1-4, with a tentative D call TRBD1 (5 bases). V was pared by 2 bases and J by 10 bases, with 23 bases between. There are 17 residues in the CDR3. CDR1 and CDR2 (germline): SGHAT, FQNNGV. The CDR3: CASSLKMPGPHGRKLFF. The CDR3 bases are TGTGCCAGCAGCTTAAAAATGCCGGGACCCCACGGAAGAAAACTGTTTTTT.

As regards this clonotype: An end of the junction does not agree with germline; a read error may underlie this. This sequence joins TRBV6-1 and TRBJ1-5; tentatively, D is TRBD1 (5 bases). Per the germline V gene, CDR1 is MNHNS and CDR2 is SASEGT. The CDR3 sequence is 14 residues long. For the CDR3, the DNA is TGTGCCAACAGTGAGGGGAGGGACCATCAGCCCCAACATTTT. This codes for CANSEGRDHQPQHF.

In regard to this clonotype: At one end, the junction sequence differs from germline, possibly due to a read error. J is TRBJ1-1 and V is TRBV2; TRBD1 matches at 7 bases. This CDR3 is 13 amino acids long. Germline lookup yields CDR1 SNHLY and CDR2 FYNNEI. CDR3 coding DNA: TGTGCCAGCACGGGACAGATGAATACTGAAGCTTTCTTT. It codes for CASTGQMNTEAFF.

On this clonotype: The junction shows a germline mismatch at one end, possibly a read error. The gene calls are TRBV11-2 and TRBJ1-4; TRBD1 is a possible D gene (6 bases). CDR1 and CDR2 (germline): SGHAT, FQNNGV. The CDR3 covers 14 residues. The CDR3 sequence is CTSSLEKTGQKLFF. CDR3 DNA sequence: TGTACCAGCAGCCTGGAAAAGACAGGACAAAAACTGTTTTTT.

The chain joins TRBV29-1 to TRBJ2-5; 11 bases map to TRBD2. Germline V gene data show CDR1 as SQVTM and CDR2 as ANQGSEA. The ends lost 5 bases at V and 4 bases at J; junction bases unmatched: 9. CDR3 length equals 15 residues. The CDR3 here is CSVPVTSGGAETQYF. CDR3 coding DNA: TGCAGCGTTCCGGTTACTAGCGGGGGAGCAGAGACCCAGTACTTC.

The V gene is TRBV25-1, the J gene TRBJ2-7, with D hard to call. The CDR3 has 12 residues. The V end lost 2 bases, the J end lost 4 bases, and 6 bases lay between the germline ends. Germline assignment: CDR1 MGHDK and CDR2 SYGVNS. CDR3 residues: CASSETTYEQYF. CDR3 in DNA: TGTGCCAGCAGTGAAACAACTTACGAGCAGTACTTC.

Turning to this clonotype: A single base separates this from a much larger clone, so it may be a read error. V and J are TRBV12-3 or TRBV12-4 and TRBJ1-2; weak D call: TRBD1 (5 bases). This CDR3 comprises 15 residues. CDR3 sequence (DNA): TGTGCCAGCAGTTTAGAAAGAGGGACGGCAGATGGCTACATCTTC. It yields the protein CASSLERGTADGYIF.

This clonotype was detected once. This sequence joins TRBV20-1 and TRBJ2-1; 8 bases are a match to TRBD2. The trim removed 4 bases at V and 8 bases at J, leaving 10 bases unmatched. Germline lookup yields CDR1 DFQATT and CDR2 SNEGSKA (reference sequence). The CDR3 covers 14 residues. The CDR3 coding sequence is TGCAGTGCTATCGGGGGGGCCTTTGAAGATGAGCAGTTCTTC. Translated: CSAIGGAFEDEQFF.

To note about this clonotype: A much larger clonotype is one base distant, so this may be a read error. The rearrangement joins TRBV29-1 to TRBJ2-1; D is unresolved. The CDR3 spans 14 residues. Germline values: CDR1 SQVTM, CDR2 ANQGSEA. V lost 3 bases to trimming and J lost 1 base, with 10 bases between them. Here the CDR3 reads CSVEGDESYNEQFF. In nucleotides, the CDR3 is TGCAGCGTTGAGGGTGACGAATCCTACAATGAGCAGTTCTTC.

The chain employs TRBV20-1 and TRBJ2-1; weak D call: TRBD2 (6 bases). CDR3 length: 16 amino acids. Deletions cut 3 bases from V and 4 bases from J, with 19 bases between. Germline loops: CDR1 DFQATT, CDR2 SNEGSKA (reference sequence). CDR3 sequence reads: CSARPTGLSGYNEQFF. Here the CDR3 DNA reads TGCAGTGCTAGGCCTACCGGACTATCGGGGTACAATGAGCAGTTCTTC.

Many counts were recorded for this clonotype. V is TRBV4-2 and J is TRBJ2-3; 7 positions match TRBD2. V lost 1 base, J lost 4 bases, and 5 bases stayed unmatched. Germline loops: CDR1 LGHNA, CDR2 YNFKEQ. This CDR3 has 15 residues. CDR3 amino acids: CASSQASGEADTQYF. DNA of the CDR3: TGTGCCAGCAGCCAAGCAAGCGGGGAGGCAGATACGCAGTATTTT.

The rearrangement joins TRBV28 to TRBJ1-4, with no clear D. The CDR3 consists of 12 residues. V lost 6 bases and J lost 11, with 13 bases in between. Germline V lookup: CDR1 MDHEN, CDR2 SYDVKM. Here the CDR3 DNA reads TGTGCCAGCAGCTCCCTTCTTGGGAAACTGTTTTTT. It yields the protein CASSSLLGKLFF. The full variable domain, with the rest looked up from reference TRBV28 and TRBJ1-4, is DVKVTQSSRYLVKRTGEKVFLECVQDMDHENMFWYRQDPGLGLRLIYFSYDVKMKEKGDIPEGYSVSREKKERFSLILESASTNQTSMYLCASSSLLGKLFFGSGTQLSVL.

In regard to this clonotype: At one end, the junction sequence differs from germline, possibly due to a read error. The chain recombines TRBV11-2 with TRBJ1-1; D may be TRBD1 (6 bases). The germline CDR1 and CDR2 sequences are SGHAT and FQNNGV. This CDR3 contains 14 residues. CDR3 protein: CASSIVGRDTEALF. The DNA for the CDR3 is TGTGCCAGCAGCATAGTCGGGAGGGACACTGAAGCTTTATTT.

This clonotype was counted only a few times. A much larger clone sits a single nucleotide away, making a read error possible. The chain is built from TRBV20-1 and TRBJ2-7, with D tentatively TRBD1 (5 bases). The CDR3 runs to 16 residues. V was trimmed by 5 bases and J by 5 bases, leaving 25 bases between them. CDR1 is DFQATT, CDR2 SNEGSKA, per germline (reference sequence). The DNA for the CDR3 is TGCAGTGCTTCGCGACGGGTCAGGGCGTATCGGGACGAGCAGTACTTC. Translation gives CSASRRVRAYRDEQYF.

In this sample, this clonotype turned up once. The J gene is TRBJ2-2, the V gene TRBV4-3; D may be TRBD1 or TRBD2 (6 bases each). The V gene's germline CDR1 is LGHNA and CDR2 YSLEER. The CDR3 spans 16 residues. Here the CDR3 reads CTSSQDLTQGTGELFF. CDR3 nucleotides: TGCACTAGCAGCCAAGATTTGACCCAGGGGACCGGGGAGCTGTTTTTT.

Of note for this clonotype: A much larger clone differs by one base, so this may be a read error. The chain uses TRBV10-2 and TRBJ2-7, with a possible D match to TRBD2 (6 bases). Germline V gene lookup returns CDR1 WSHSY and CDR2 SAAADI. The CDR3 loop spans 13 amino acids. V lost 3 bases and J lost 5, with 11 bases in between. CDR3 sequence: CASSDREDNEQYF. The DNA for the CDR3 is TGCGCCAGCAGTGACAGGGAGGACAACGAGCAGTACTTC.

To note about this clonotype: The junction departs from germline at one end; a sequencing error may be responsible. The V gene is TRBV11-2, the J gene TRBJ2-6, with 7 bases aligning to TRBD1. The CDR3 has 19 residues. Germline V lookup: CDR1 SGHAT, CDR2 FQNNGV. CDR3 sequence reads: CASRLVPEDRPSGPNVLTF. CDR3 coding DNA: TGTGCCAGCAGACTAGTTCCAGAGGACAGGCCCTCTGGGCCCAACGTCCTGACTTTC.

This clonotype was counted at least ten times. This sequence joins TRBV20-1 and TRBJ2-3; 12 nucleotides align to TRBD2. The CDR3 runs 15 residues. The germline gives CDR1 DFQATT, CDR2 SNEGSKA (reference sequence). With V trimmed by 5 bases and J by 6 bases, 9 bases remained unmatched. CDR3 DNA sequence: TGCAGTGCTCTACTCTCTAGCGGGGGGGCTGATACGCAGTATTTT. Protein product: CSALLSSGGADTQYF.

The chain employs TRBV6-1 and TRBJ1-2; D perhaps matches TRBD1 (6 bases). V was clipped by 5 bases and J by 2 bases, with 12 bases between them. This CDR3 comprises 14 residues. The germline V gene encodes CDR1 MNHNS and CDR2 SASEGT. CDR3 coding DNA: TGTGCCAGCAGTCTACAGGGCAGAAACTATGGCTACACCTTC. It yields the protein CASSLQGRNYGYTF.

To note about this clonotype: One end of the junction fails to match germline, which may point to a read error. The V gene is TRBV11-2, the J gene TRBJ1-2, with TRBD1 matching over 8 bases. The germline CDR1 and CDR2 sequences are SGHAT and FQNNGV. The CDR3 contains 15 residues. In DNA, the CDR3 is TGTGCCAACAGCATAAGGACAGGGCCTAACCATGGCTACACCTTC. It codes for CANSIRTGPNHGYTF.

Many counts were recorded for this clonotype. This chain links TRBV14 with TRBJ2-1; D remains unclear. CDR1 is SGHDN and CDR2 is FVKESK in the germline V gene. This CDR3 contains 13 residues. Trimming removed 0 bases from V and 6 bases from J, with 6 bases in between. The CDR3 here is CASSQERGNEQFF. CDR3 DNA: TGTGCCAGCAGCCAAGAAAGAGGCAATGAGCAGTTCTTC.

The chain carries TRBV4-3 and TRBJ2-2; TRBD2 matches 7 bases. The CDR3 length is 17 residues. Germline V CDR1 and CDR2: LGHNA, YSLEER. V dropped 7 bases and J dropped 4; count of bases not matched to a gene: 15. CDR3: CASIRTETGGGTGELFF. CDR3 in DNA: TGCGCCAGCATCCGAACGGAAACGGGCGGGGGCACCGGGGAGCTGTTTTTT.

This clonotype was recorded only once. An end of the junction does not agree with germline; a read error may underlie this. V is TRBV11-3 and J is TRBJ2-1, with D perhaps matching TRBD1 (6 bases). The CDR3 is 16 residues long. CDR1 is SGHNT and CDR2 is YENEEA in the germline V gene. CDR3 amino acids: CASSLRLVGAYNQQFF. CDR3 DNA sequence: TGTGCCAGCAGTCTTAGGCTAGTGGGGGCCTACAATCAGCAGTTCTTC.

This clonotype was seen ten or more times. The chain employs TRBV20-1 and TRBJ1-2; TRBD1 matches 9 bases. The junction had 8 bases not matched to a gene; V was cut back by 6 bases and J by 6 bases. The CDR3 spans 13 residues. Per germline, CDR1 DFQATT and CDR2 SNEGSKA (reference sequence). In nucleotides, the CDR3 is TGCAGTGCCGCTACCGGGACAGGGCATGGCTACACCTTC. Its protein product is CSAATGTGHGYTF.

Worth noting for this clonotype: At one boundary the junction diverges from the germline segment, which might be a read error. This chain uses TRBV5-1 with TRBJ1-1; D remains unclear. The CDR3 is made up of 13 amino acids. Germline V CDR1 and CDR2: SGHRS, YFSETQ. The CDR3 reads CSSSWMDGTEAFF. The CDR3 coding sequence is TGCTCCAGCAGCTGGATGGACGGCACTGAAGCTTTCTTT.